The clone carrying this T cell receptor beta chain was seen once. The antigen remains unidentified. Antigen-specific CD4+ T cell clonotypes were called by their expansion after viral peptide-pool culture in ViraFEST. Once cultured for approximately 10 days, the cells underwent separation to obtain CD4+ T cells. Two-dose vaccination with either BNT162b2 or mRNA-1273 was given to the participants. Measured with immunoSEQ multiplex PCR; TCRdb has only the in-frame clones, and not every one. Altogether under 80,000 clones are present, 76% being singletons, with the ten largest covering more than 0.9%. The data derive from a study of vaccination effects on CD4 cells after COVID-19. This CDR3 has 15 residues. Between the trimmed V and J ends, which lost 2 bases and 3 bases, there was a span of 11 bases. Germline values: CDR1 SGHTA, CDR2 FQGNSA.

The V gene is TRBV7-2, the J gene TRBJ2-1; possibly TRBD2 for D (6 bases). The material was CD4+ T cells from PBMCs cultured with HCoV-OC43 spike peptides, obtained after COVID-19 vaccination. Subset specified: HCoV-OC43 spike overlapping peptide pool stimulation. The sequence was obtained from a human donor who received a COVID-19 vaccine. CDR3 in amino acids: CASSLRAGLYNEQFF. Here the CDR3 DNA reads TGTGCCAGCAGCTTAAGAGCGGGCCTCTACAATGAGCAGTTCTTC.